This T cell receptor beta chain derives from a study of CD8 T cells in ankylosing spondylitis. Per the germline V gene, CDR1 is SNHLY and CDR2 is FYNNEI. Trimming took 10 bases from V and 1 from J, leaving 14 bases between them. This CDR3 is built from 13 residues. TCRdb re-analysed the 5' RACE reads in MiXCR, keeping a single row per CDR3 protein. This table has almost 250,000 distinct CDR3 sequences, roughly 32% appearing once. Sequences were obtained from blood, either unsorted or a sorted T cell fraction (not recorded which). The receptor comes from a male donor with ankylosing spondylitis or in good health (not recorded which). This chain links TRBV2 with TRBJ2-7; possibly TRBD2 for D (6 bases). CDR3 loop: CATARGTSYEQYF. The CDR3 DNA sequence: TGTGCCACCGCACGGGGGACTTCCTACGAGCAGTACTTC.